The next 17 T cell receptor beta chains were all read from a single sample in a study of blood T cell repertoires in COVID-19. Profiled with immunoSEQ multiplex PCR; TCRdb holds only in-frame clones, not every one. The data hold roughly 300,000 clones, with around 83% observed a single time. The sample consisted of peripheral blood. The receptors here all came from a woman between 50 and 59 years old with acute or convalescent COVID-19.

V and J are TRBV4-3 and TRBJ2-3, with TRBD2 matching 8 bases. The CDR3 contains 15 residues. After removal of 0 bases from V and 4 bases from J, the junction contained 3 bases not matched to a gene. The germline gives CDR1 LGHNA, CDR2 YSLEER. The CDR3 nucleotides read TGCGCCAGCAGCCAAGACACGGGAGGGCCAGATACGCAGTATTTT. It translates to CASSQDTGGPDTQYF.

The chain links TRBV7-3 to TRBJ2-7, with a possible D match to TRBD1 (6 bases). CDR1 and CDR2 (germline): SGHTA, FQGTGA. CDR3 size: 13 residues. V was clipped by 5 bases and J by 6 bases, with 14 bases between them. The CDR3 loop is CASSPEQGSEQYF. In DNA form, the CDR3 reads TGTGCCAGCAGCCCAGAACAGGGATCCGAGCAGTACTTC.

This clone was detected a few times. J is TRBJ2-1 and V is TRBV7-9, with TRBD1 matching 7 bases. The CDR3 sequence is 14 residues long. Trimming took 4 bases from V and 6 from J; bases not matched to a gene: 6. The germline CDR1 and CDR2 sequences are SEHNR and FQNEAQ (reference sequence). DNA of the CDR3: TGTGCCAGCAGCTACCTGACAGGGATCAATGAGCAGTTCTTC. It encodes CASSYLTGINEQFF.

The chain uses TRBV28 and TRBJ1-2, with D maybe TRBD1 (6 bases). Germline V gene data show CDR1 as MDHEN and CDR2 as SYDVKM. The length of the CDR3 is 13 residues. Trimming stripped 7 bases from V and 4 bases from J, with 13 bases between. The CDR3 sequence: CASTLKGVYGYTF. The CDR3 DNA reads as TGTGCCAGCACACTGAAGGGGGTCTATGGCTACACCTTC.

This clone has just a few counts. The genes are TRBV19 and TRBJ2-7; the D is unclear. The CDR3 is made up of 14 amino acids. The germline V gene has CDR1 LNHDA and CDR2 SQIVND (reference sequence). The ends were cut back, 0 bases at V and 2 bases at J, with 8 bases in the middle. The CDR3, as DNA: TGTGCCAGTAGTATAGAGGGCAGAGCCTACGAGCAGTACTTC. Translation gives CASSIEGRAYEQYF. The complete variable domain, with remaining parts taken from reference TRBV19 and TRBJ2-7, reads DGGITQSPKYLFRKEGQNVTLSCEQNLNHDAMYWYRQDPGQGLRLIYYSQIVNDFQKGDIAEGYSVSREKKESFPLTVTSAQKNPTAFYLCASSIEGRAYEQYFGPGTRLTVT.

The rearrangement links TRBV3-1 (or the pseudogene TRBV3-2) to TRBJ1-2; TRBD1 is a possible D gene (5 bases). Per the germline V gene, CDR1 is LGHDT and CDR2 is YNNKEL (reference sequence). Trimming took off 1 base at V and 5 bases at J, with 11 bases between the two ends. CDR3 length: 14 amino acids. CDR3 bases: TGTGCCAGCAGCCAAGGGGCAGGGAGGTATGGCTACACCTTC. Its protein product is CASSQGAGRYGYTF.

The chain joins TRBV19 to TRBJ1-2; TRBD1 agrees at 7 bases. Germline CDR1 reads LNHDA; CDR2 reads SQIVND (reference sequence). V gave up 6 bases and J gave up 3 bases; unmatched junction bases: 4. CDR3 length equals 13 residues. DNA for the CDR3: TGTGCCAGTAGATCAACAGGGGACTATGGCTACACCTTC. Protein product: CASRSTGDYGYTF.

The chain recombines TRBV10-3 with TRBJ2-1, with 13 positions matching TRBD2. V was pared by 2 bases and J by 8 bases, with 9 bases of the junction left unmatched. CDR3 length equals 17 residues. Germline V gene lookup returns CDR1 ENHRY and CDR2 SYGVKD. The CDR3 spells CAISEGTSGTLRDEQFF. In nucleotides, the CDR3 is TGTGCCATCAGTGAGGGGACTAGCGGGACTTTACGAGATGAGCAGTTCTTC.

The chain combines TRBV27 with TRBJ1-1; tentative D call: TRBD1 (5 bases). This CDR3 is 14 amino acids long. V lost 2 bases, J lost 3 bases, and 10 bases lay in between. The germline V gene has CDR1 MNHEY and CDR2 SMNVEV (reference sequence). The CDR3 loop reads CASSLKWGDTEAFF. CDR3 DNA sequence: TGTGCCAGCAGTTTAAAGTGGGGGGACACTGAAGCTTTCTTT.

The chain has TRBV11-2 and TRBJ2-5; a possible D gene is TRBD1 (5 bases). V lost 2 bases, J lost 5 bases, and 9 bases lay in between. The CDR3 contains 13 residues. CDR1 SGHAT and CDR2 FQNNGV come from the germline V gene. CDR3 DNA: TGTGCCAGCAGCTTAACATACAGGGAGACCCAGTACTTC. Amino acids: CASSLTYRETQYF. The entire variable domain, with the rest obtained from reference TRBV11-2 and TRBJ2-5, is as follows: EAGVAQSPRYKIIEKRQSVAFWCNPISGHATLYWYQQILGQGPKLLIQFQNNGVVDDSQLPKDRFSAERLKGVDSTLKIQPAKLEDSAVYLCASSLTYRETQYFGPGTRLLVL.

This rearrangement joins TRBV5-1 to TRBJ2-7; maybe TRBD1 (6 bases). The CDR3 loop spans 14 amino acids. Germline assignment: CDR1 SGHRS and CDR2 YFSETQ. Trimming removed 8 bases at V and 0 bases at J, with 15 bases between. CDR3 in amino acids: CASSGTQSSYEQYF. The CDR3 DNA reads as TGCGCCAGTTCCGGGACACAAAGCTCCTACGAGCAGTACTTC.

The chain uses TRBV18 and TRBJ1-2; a weak D match, TRBD1 (6 bases). In germline, CDR1 is KGHSH, CDR2 LQKENI. This CDR3 is 16 amino acids long. V was pared by 6 bases and J by 7 bases, with 24 bases between. CDR3 sequence reads: CASSGDQGKDYGGYTF. CDR3 nucleotide sequence: TGTGCCAGCTCCGGGGACCAGGGGAAGGATTATGGTGGCTACACCTTC.

The V gene is TRBV4-2, the J gene TRBJ2-1; D is perhaps TRBD2 (5 bases). Between the trimmed V and J ends, which lost 1 base and 2 bases, there was a span of 9 bases. Germline V CDR1 and CDR2: LGHNA, YNFKEQ. CDR3 size: 15 residues. CDR3 in amino acids: CASSQVAGAYNEQFF. Written as DNA, the CDR3 is TGTGCCAGCAGCCAAGTGGCGGGCGCCTACAATGAGCAGTTCTTC.

The chain combines TRBV29-1 with TRBJ2-2; D is unclear. The CDR3 contains 13 residues. V was pared by 0 bases and J by 5 bases, with 7 bases between. CDR1 is SQVTM, CDR2 ANQGSEA, per germline. The CDR3 DNA sequence: TGCAGCGTTGAAGAGGTAGAGACCGGGGAGCTGTTTTTT. This sequence encodes CSVEEVETGELFF.

The chain recombines TRBV30 with TRBJ1-1, with TRBD1 identical over 8 bases. The CDR3 spans 15 residues. V gave up 0 bases and J gave up 4 bases; unmatched junction bases: 7. Looked up from germline, CDR1 is GTSNPN and CDR2 is SVGIG (reference sequence). This chain's CDR3 is CAWSVQGVGSTEAFF. CDR3 in DNA: TGTGCCTGGAGTGTACAGGGGGTGGGGAGCACTGAAGCTTTCTTT.

The CDR3 DNA sequence: TGTGCCAGCAGCTCGGGACAGGAGACTAGCACAGATACGCAGTATTTT. It translates to CASSSGQETSTDTQYF. The chain recombines TRBV2 with TRBJ2-3, with TRBD1 matching 8 bases. The CDR3 sequence is 16 residues long. Germline CDR1 SNHLY, CDR2 FYNNEI. V shed 6 bases, J shed 0 bases, and the junction held 8 bases outside the gene matches.

V gene TRBV7-6 combines with J gene TRBJ2-5, with D perhaps TRBD1 (6 bases). The V gene's germline CDR1 is SGHVS and CDR2 FNYEAQ. The CDR3 runs 13 residues. V was trimmed by 5 bases and J by 2 bases, leaving 9 bases between them. CDR3 region: CASSVQGQETQYF. The CDR3 bases are TGTGCCAGCAGCGTACAGGGTCAAGAGACCCAGTACTTC.